The present TCR beta chain was sequenced within a study of blood T cell repertoires in COVID-19. In the original processing: Reference gene primer amplification yielded estimated nucleated cell counts. TCRdb keeps only in-frame clones here, not all; method: immunoSEQ multiplex PCR. V and J calls and clone size are those listed in that table; D and trimming were worked out from the DNA. In the table there are over 150,000 clones, approximately 86% of which are singletons. The CDR3 has 19 residues. The trim removed 1 base at V and 0 bases at J, leaving 10 bases unmatched. Per the germline V gene, CDR1 is SEHNR and CDR2 is FQNEAQ (reference sequence).

Material for sequencing was peripheral blood. This clonotype originated in a man aged 45-60 years with active or convalescent COVID-19. The J gene is TRBJ2-1, the V gene TRBV7-9; TRBD2 matches 9 bases. The DNA for the CDR3 is TGTGCCAGCAGCTTAGACCTCTCGTGGCGGGGGGGCTCCTACAATGAGCAGTTCTTC. This gives the protein CASSLDLSWRGGSYNEQFF. Supplemented by reference TRBV7-9 and TRBJ2-1, the full variable domain reads DTGVSQNPRHKITKRGQNVTFRCDPISEHNRLYWYRQTLGQGPEFLTYFQNEAQLEKSRLLSDRFSAERPKGSFSTLEIQRTEQGDSAMYLCASSLDLSWRGGSYNEQFFGPGTRLTVL.